This TCR beta chain was captured in a study of T cell responses to AZD1222 COVID-19 vaccine (dated by TCRdb to the early 2020s). With regard to the full study: A total of about 230 trial participants underwent TCR sequencing, of whom 207 received two doses of AZD1222 and 26 received two doses of the MenACWY control vaccine. Trial participants were enrolled into age subgroups of 18-55, 56-69 and 70-plus years, which contained 148, 28 and 57 TCR-sequenced participants, respectively. Results the study describes overall, beyond this receptor: The vaccine-associated CD4 TCRs covered the entire spike protein, and the dominant responses fell in regions 160-218 and 743-854. In the small 56-69-year group, the increase in depth fell short of significance, most likely because of low power. Reportedly, close to half of the unique spike-specific TCRs recognized epitopes lying outside the regions that are mutated in the B.1.351 and B.1.1.7 variants. After two AZD1222 doses, both the breadth and the depth of spike-specific TCRs were significantly higher than at day 0 and than in MenACWY recipients. No day 14 peak-response samples were available, so repertoires were characterized only after the peak T cell response. Conclusions about previously exposed vaccinees are limited because only a handful of AZD1222 recipients were SARS-CoV-2 seropositive at baseline. Participants were mostly white British and included more females than males, and it was suggested by the authors that clonal diversity may have been underestimated.

Interpreted using the paper, the time point label stands for: about 28 days (+/-7) after the second vaccine dose. AZD1222 recipients given second doses at about 4 weeks or at about 12 weeks were pooled, since spike-specific TCR depth and breadth were not found to differ between the two schedules. Vaccinee samples were obtained from the UK trials COV001 and COV002, which included a single-blind randomized controlled phase 2/3 trial of AZD1222 (ChAdOx1 nCoV-19) in healthy adults. For TCRbeta chain sequencing, PBMC samples from trial participants were taken at day 0 and at day 28 after the second dose. For this clone: What antigen it recognizes has not been identified. No much larger clone is present one base from it, and per-base qualities are unavailable.

The CDR3 regions of human TCRbeta chains were analyzed by immunosequencing. The source study handled its data this way. TCRs in the repertoires were compared against a reference library of SARS-CoV-2-specific TCRs that had been generated with the MIRA antigen-specificity platform. Breadth meant the fraction of unique TCRs that were SARS-CoV-2-associated, whereas depth meant the fraction of total T cells that were SARS-CoV-2-associated. Using the MIRA data, every spike-specific TCR was mapped to the spike region that the TCR reacted to and assigned to either a CD4 or a CD8 class. Log10-transformed breadth and depth values were compared by one-way ANOVA with Sidak's multiple comparisons tests. In TCRdb, the immuneACCESS table is reduced to in-frame sequences with V and J assigned. These tables do not hold every clone; where another copy was compared, an unresolved V gene accounts for under half, and the others remain unexplained. The V and J calls and clone size are taken from that table; D and trimming were inferred from the DNA. The sample records 140,000 or so clones, around 90% of which are singletons. The ten largest account for around 1.7% of the sample.

The CDR3 goes from the cysteine to the phenylalanine over 13 residues. Here the CDR3 DNA is all that survives: 39 bases in frame from base 1. The germline V gene yields MNHEY for CDR1 and SVGAGI for CDR2. V lost 8 bases and J lost 1 base; the stretch between them is 11 bases long. The sequence was collected from an adult who received the AZD1222 COVID-19 vaccine. The sequences come from peripheral blood, collected 28 days after the second AZD1222 dose. The receptor chain draws on TRBV6-5 and TRBJ2-5; the D gene is possibly TRBD1 or TRBD2, with 5 bases matching each. The nucleotides read TGTGCCAGCCGGGACCACGTCCAAGAGACCCAGTACTTC. Translation gives CASRDHVQETQYF.